The T cell receptor beta chain described here comes from a study of blood T cell repertoires in COVID-19. Across the study: The United States, Italy and Spain provided the acute and convalescent COVID-19 samples. In each case, the material was cDNA or gDNA derived from T cells, B-cell-depleted T cells, or PBMCs.

Methods used by the authors: Estimation of nucleated cell counts relied on the amplification of reference gene primers. Profiling relied on immunoSEQ multiplex PCR, and the TCRdb table lists in-frame clones only, not all of them. That table furnishes V, J and clone size, whereas the DNA furnished D and trimming. The sample holds approximately 150,000 clones, more than 75% seen once. With 2 bases removed from V and 2 bases from J, the gap between germline ends came to 9 bases. The V gene's germline CDR1 is MDHEN and CDR2 SYDVKM. CDR3 length: 15 residues. This TCR derives from a woman in her forties or fifties with active or convalescent COVID-19. The J gene is TRBJ1-4, the V gene TRBV28, with D possibly matching TRBD1 (5 bases). The sample consisted of peripheral blood. CDR3 DNA sequence: TGTGCCAGCAGTTTAGTATCAGGGACTAATGAAAAACTGTTTTTT. Its protein product is CASSLVSGTNEKLFF.